Listed below are T cell receptor beta chains from one sample, sequenced in a study of T cell responses to AZD1222 COVID-19 vaccine. Sequenced by immunoSEQ multiplex PCR; TCRdb stores in-frame clones only, minus some. This sample has over 120,000 clones, with around 84% found just once. The material sequenced was peripheral blood, taken 28 days after the second AZD1222 dose. These receptors all come from an adult who received the AZD1222 COVID-19 vaccine. The CDR3 runs from the conserved cysteine through the conserved F or W. D genes are given only for firm matches. Only part of the rows carry a size: once, few, many, or a class if the clone is expanded.

>TRBD2|TRBV7-9|NA|TRBJ2-3
CASSLGRGGGAPDTQYF
TGTGCCAGCAGCTTAGGGCGCGGCGGGGGGGCCCCAGATACGCAGTATTTT
>TRBD2|TRBV24-1|once|TRBJ2-3
CATSAGGGDTQYF
TGTGCCACCAGTGCGGGGGGAGGAGATACGCAGTATTTT
>TRBD1|TRBV19|NA|TRBJ1-2
CASSPDRERGFGAGEYGYTF
TGTGCCAGTAGTCCGGACAGGGAGCGAGGCTTTGGGGCCGGGGAGTATGGCTACACCTTC
>TRBD2|TRBV30|NA|TRBJ2-2
CAWRGQGTSYPYTGELFF
TGTGCCTGGAGAGGGCAAGGGACTAGCTACCCGTACACCGGGGAGCTGTTTTTT
>NA|TRBV4-2|NA|TRBJ1-5
CASSQEYRQMNEPQHF
TGTGCCAGCAGCCAAGAATACCGACAGATGAATGAGCCCCAGCATTTT
>NA|TRBV10-1|NA|TRBJ2-1
CASSEGGVVWEQFF
TGCGCCAGCAGTGAAGGTGGGGTGGTGTGGGAGCAGTTCTTC
>TRBD1|TRBV27|NA|TRBJ2-6
CASSQGGSGANVLTF
TGTGCCAGCAGTCAAGGGGGCTCAGGGGCCAACGTCCTGACTTTC
>NA|TRBV28|NA|TRBJ1-3
CASSSRGTFFGNTIYF
TGTGCCAGCAGTTCAAGAGGGACTTTCTTTGGAAACACCATATATTTT
>NA|TRBV7-9|few|TRBJ1-3
CASSLPQGSSGNTIYF
TGTGCCAGCAGCCTCCCACAGGGCAGCTCTGGAAACACCATATATTTT
>NA|TRBV30|NA|TRBJ2-5
CAWSVTRGVKETQYF
TGTGCCTGGAGTGTAACCAGGGGTGTGAAAGAGACCCAGTACTTC
>NA|TRBV11-2|NA|TRBJ1-1
CASSLDQGLGAFF
TGTGCCAGCAGCTTAGACCAGGGGCTAGGAGCTTTCTTT
>NA|TRBV4-2|NA|TRBJ2-5
CASSQDREGGNQETQYF
TGTGCCAGCAGCCAAGATCGCGAGGGAGGAAACCAAGAGACCCAGTACTTC
>NA|TRBV7-9|NA|TRBJ2-1
CASSSPGNEQFF
TGTGCCAGCAGCTCCCCTGGCAATGAGCAGTTCTTC
>NA|TRBV7-9|few|TRBJ2-5
CASAQGPASTQYF
TGTGCCAGCGCCCAAGGACCTGCCAGCACCCAGTACTTC
>NA|TRBV28|NA|TRBJ1-5
CASSFRTESNNQPQHF
TGTGCCAGCAGTTTCCGGACGGAATCGAACAATCAGCCCCAGCATTTT
>TRBD1|TRBV5-4|NA|TRBJ2-3
CASRGDRGLIKADTQYF
TGTGCCAGCAGGGGGGACAGGGGGCTAATTAAGGCAGATACGCAGTATTTT
>NA|TRBV11-2|few|TRBJ2-3
CASSLSARPTDTQYF
TGTGCCAGCAGCTTAAGCGCAAGGCCCACAGATACGCAGTATTTT
>TRBD1|TRBV19|medium-sized|TRBJ1-5
CASTDRGKGQPQHF
TGTGCCAGTACAGACAGGGGGAAGGGGCAGCCCCAGCATTTT
>TRBD2|TRBV5-1|NA|TRBJ2-3
CASSLGTSGGFSTDTQYF
TGCGCCAGCAGCTTAGGGACTAGCGGGGGGTTTAGCACAGATACGCAGTATTTT
>TRBD1|TRBV25-1|NA|TRBJ2-2
CASSRTGNTGELFF
TGTGCCAGCAGTAGGACAGGGAACACCGGGGAGCTGTTTTTT
>NA|TRBV11-2|NA|TRBJ1-2
CASSLALQIYGYTF
TGTGCCAGCAGCTTAGCCTTACAAATCTATGGCTACACCTTC
>TRBD1|TRBV4-2|NA|TRBJ1-1
CASSQDSGTGGNTEAFF
TGTGCCAGCAGCCAAGATAGCGGCACAGGGGGCAATACTGAAGCTTTCTTT
>TRBD1|TRBV29-1|NA|TRBJ2-1
CSGTGQGVGNEQFF
TGCAGCGGGACGGGACAGGGGGTTGGTAATGAGCAGTTCTTC
>TRBD2|TRBV6-2/TRBV6-3|NA|TRBJ2-1
CASSPTSGRGNEQFF
TGTGCCAGCAGTCCCACTAGCGGGAGAGGCAATGAGCAGTTCTTC
>NA|TRBV7-2|NA|TRBJ2-1
CASSLWGNEQFF
TGTGCCAGCAGCTTATGGGGCAATGAGCAGTTCTTC
>TRBD1|TRBV5-1|NA|TRBJ2-3
CASSIDRGSDTQYF
TGCGCCAGCAGCATAGACAGGGGATCAGATACGCAGTATTTT
>TRBD2|TRBV27|NA|TRBJ2-7
CASSFIPSGTYEQYF
TGTGCCAGCAGTTTTATCCCTAGCGGGACTTACGAGCAGTACTTC
>NA|TRBV4-2|NA|TRBJ1-2
CASSQEGYGYTF
TGTGCCAGCAGCCAAGAGGGGTATGGCTACACCTTC
>TRBD2|TRBV19|NA|TRBJ2-7
CASSMTSGVWYEQYF
TGTGCCAGTAGTATGACTAGCGGCGTTTGGTACGAGCAGTACTTC
>NA|TRBV10-3|NA|TRBJ2-7
CAISDGGSYEQYF
TGTGCCATCAGTGACGGAGGGTCGTACGAGCAGTACTTC
>NA|TRBV15|NA|TRBJ2-1
CATSTELVYNEQFF
TGTGCCACCAGCACAGAACTCGTTTACAATGAGCAGTTCTTC